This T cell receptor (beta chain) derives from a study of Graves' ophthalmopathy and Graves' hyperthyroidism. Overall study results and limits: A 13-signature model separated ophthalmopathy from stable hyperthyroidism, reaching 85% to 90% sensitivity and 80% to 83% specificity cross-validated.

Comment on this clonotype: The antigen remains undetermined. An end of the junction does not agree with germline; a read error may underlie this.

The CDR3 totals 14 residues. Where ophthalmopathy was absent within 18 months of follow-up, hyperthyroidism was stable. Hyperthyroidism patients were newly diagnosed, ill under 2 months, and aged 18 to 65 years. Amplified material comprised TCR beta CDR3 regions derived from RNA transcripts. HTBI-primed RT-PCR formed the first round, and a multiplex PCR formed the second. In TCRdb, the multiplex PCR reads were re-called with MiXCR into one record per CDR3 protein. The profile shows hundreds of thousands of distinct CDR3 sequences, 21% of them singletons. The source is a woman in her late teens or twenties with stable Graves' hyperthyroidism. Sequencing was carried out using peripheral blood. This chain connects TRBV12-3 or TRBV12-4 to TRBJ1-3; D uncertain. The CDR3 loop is CAGSFNSGLNTIYF. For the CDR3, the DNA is TGTGCCGGCAGTTTTAACAGCGGCTTAAACACCATATATTTT.